The 13 T cell receptor beta chains below all came from one sample that was sequenced in a study of OX40 agonist ivuxolimab in advanced cancers. Library construction relied on the immunoSEQ multiplex PCR assay. TCRdb mirrors the immuneACCESS table, restricted to in-frame sequences. Some clones are absent from its copies; in checked studies, under half trace to an unresolved V gene, and the reason for the others is unknown. Present in this sample are 71,000 or so clones, 80% of which were seen just once. The ten biggest clones cover less than 9.5% of the sample. Sequences were derived from CD4+ or CD8+ T cells sorted from blood, sampled in a trial of the OX40 agonist ivuxolimab. These receptors came from an adult with an advanced solid tumor such as melanoma, head and neck, liver or kidney cancer.

V gene TRBV2 combines with J gene TRBJ2-6; 11 nucleotides line up with TRBD1. Germline trimming cut 5 bases from V and 2 bases from J; bases unmatched to any gene: 5. Germline assignment: CDR1 SNHLY and CDR2 FYNNEI. The CDR3 extends over 17 amino acids. The CDR3 loop reads CASSSRTGGAGANVLTF. CDR3 sequence (DNA): TGTGCCAGCAGTAGCCGGACAGGGGGCGCTGGGGCCAACGTCCTGACTTTC.

The chain is built from TRBV2 and TRBJ2-7, with D perhaps matching TRBD2 (5 bases). The CDR3 covers 14 residues. Germline CDR1 and CDR2: SNHLY and FYNNEI. Trimming removed 6 bases at V and 2 bases at J, with 14 bases between. The CDR3 DNA follows: TGTGCCAGCAGGAGGGCAGAACTCACCTACGAGCAGTACGTC. It codes for CASRRAELTYEQYV.

The chain is built from TRBV5-6 and TRBJ2-7, with 7 bases that match TRBD2. Germline CDR1 SGHDT, CDR2 YYEEEE. This CDR3 is built from 13 residues. Germline trimming cut 2 bases from V and 5 bases from J; bases unmatched to any gene: 4. The CDR3 spells CASSFGRGDEQYF. CDR3 bases: TGTGCCAGCAGCTTCGGCCGGGGGGACGAGCAGTACTTC.

Many counts were recorded for this clone. The rearrangement uses TRBV19 and TRBJ1-2, with TRBD1 as a possible D gene (5 bases). CDR1 is LNHDA, CDR2 SQIVND, per germline (reference sequence). Trimming removed 5 bases from V and 8 bases from J, with 18 bases in between. This CDR3 has 14 amino acids. The CDR3 DNA follows: TGTGCCAGTAGTCCCGGACGGTTGGGGGACGGCTACACCTTC. Translated, it gives CASSPGRLGDGYTF.

The rearrangement uses TRBV28 and TRBJ1-1, with 11 bases lining up with TRBD1. The germline CDR1 and CDR2 sequences are MDHEN and SYDVKM. The CDR3 runs 15 residues. V gave up 3 bases and J gave up 5 bases; unmatched junction bases: 5. Here the CDR3 reads CASSFLGTGGTEAFF. DNA for the CDR3: TGTGCCAGCAGTTTCCTGGGGACAGGGGGGACTGAAGCTTTCTTT.

The chain combines TRBV2 with TRBJ2-3; 11 nucleotides align to TRBD2. Germline V gives CDR1 SNHLY, CDR2 FYNNEI. The length of the CDR3 is 16 residues. V shed 10 bases, J shed 2 bases, and the junction held 11 bases outside the gene matches. Here the CDR3 reads CATRSGRASITDTQYF. The CDR3 nucleotides read TGTGCCACCCGTAGCGGGAGGGCCAGTATCACAGATACGCAGTATTTT.

CDR3 coding DNA: TGCGCCAGCAGCCAAGAACTAGCGGGAGTCTACGAGCAGTACTTC. It codes for CASSQELAGVYEQYF. V and J are TRBV4-1 and TRBJ2-7; 11 positions agree with TRBD2. The V segment lost 0 bases and the J segment 3 bases; nucleotides outside the gene matches: 1. Germline V gives CDR1 MGHRA, CDR2 YSYEKL. The CDR3 runs 15 residues.

The V and J genes are TRBV20-1 and TRBJ2-1; no clear D. With 4 bases removed from V and 8 bases from J, the gap between germline ends came to 9 bases. CDR1 and CDR2 from the germline V gene are DFQATT and SNEGSKA (reference sequence). The CDR3 has 11 amino acids. CDR3: CSATRADEQFF. The DNA of the CDR3 is TGCAGTGCTACTCGGGCGGATGAGCAGTTCTTC.

The gene calls are TRBV7-9 and TRBJ2-2; no clear D gene. The CDR3 extends over 14 amino acids. Germline CDR1 reads SEHNR; CDR2 reads FQNEAQ (reference sequence). V lost 2 bases to trimming and J lost 4 bases, with 8 bases between them. CDR3 residues: CASSLPDPTGELFF. For the CDR3, the DNA is TGTGCCAGCAGCTTACCAGACCCCACCGGGGAGCTGTTTTTT.

The rearrangement links TRBV7-2 to TRBJ2-7; 10 bases line up with TRBD2. V trimming: 1 base; J trimming: 7 bases; junction bases outside the gene matches: 7. CDR3 length equals 15 residues. Germline V gene sequence: CDR1 SGHTA, CDR2 FQGNSA. CDR3 sequence: CASSLGLAGVREQYF. The CDR3, as DNA: TGTGCCAGCAGCTTAGGCCTAGCGGGAGTGAGGGAGCAGTACTTC.

The chain employs TRBV7-2 and TRBJ2-1; no definite D call. V was shortened by 0 bases and J by 4 bases, with 28 bases between the two germline ends. Germline CDR1 and CDR2: SGHTA and FQGNSA. The length of the CDR3 is 21 residues. CDR3: CASSLAELARTPTREYNEQFF. The CDR3, as DNA: TGTGCCAGCAGCTTAGCAGAGTTAGCCCGCACCCCGACAAGAGAGTACAATGAGCAGTTCTTC.

The chain employs TRBV6-5 and TRBJ1-2, with D uncertain. The V and J ends lost 6 bases and 8 bases respectively, with 13 bases between them. Germline V gene sequence: CDR1 MNHEY, CDR2 SVGAGI. The CDR3 loop spans 12 amino acids. The DNA for the CDR3 is TGTGCCAGCAGCCCAGCTACAAGAGGCTACACCTTC. Amino acids: CASSPATRGYTF.

The chain combines TRBV6-6 with TRBJ2-7, with D maybe TRBD1 (7 bases). This CDR3 has 14 amino acids. With 5 bases removed from V and 0 bases from J, the gap between germline ends came to 11 bases. Germline lookup yields CDR1 MNHNY and CDR2 SVGAGI (reference sequence). CDR3 nucleotide sequence: TGTGCCAGCAGTCGCGGGACAGCCTCCTACGAGCAGTACGTC. Its translation: CASSRGTASYEQYV.